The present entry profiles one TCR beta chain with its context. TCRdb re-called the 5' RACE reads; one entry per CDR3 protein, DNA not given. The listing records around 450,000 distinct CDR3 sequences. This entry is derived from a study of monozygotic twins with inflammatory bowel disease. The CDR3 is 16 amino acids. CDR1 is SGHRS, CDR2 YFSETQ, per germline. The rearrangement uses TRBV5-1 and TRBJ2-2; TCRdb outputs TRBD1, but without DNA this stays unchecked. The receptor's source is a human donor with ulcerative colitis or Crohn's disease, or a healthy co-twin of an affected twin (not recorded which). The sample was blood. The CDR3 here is CASSPQGLMNTGELFF.